This T cell receptor beta chain was sequenced during a study of patients and donors after allogeneic stem cell transplantation. A single record per CDR3 protein comes from TCRdb applying MiXCR to the RT-PCR reads. The data hold tens of thousands of distinct CDR3 sequences, with about an eighth observed a single time. The sample holds a few counts of this clonotype. This CDR3 spans 13 amino acids. V was pared by 6 bases and J by 1 base, with 13 bases between. CDR1 is DFQATT, CDR2 SNEGSKA, per germline (reference sequence). The sequenced sample was blood, either unsorted or a sorted T cell fraction (not recorded which). The chain has TRBV20-1 and TRBJ2-7; TRBD1 might be the D (5 bases). The TCR sequence derives from a human donor who was either an allogeneic HSCT recipient or a stem cell or donor lymphocyte infusion donor (not recorded which). It is not recorded whose cells these are; they may come from a transplant donor. The CDR3 DNA sequence: TGCAGTGCCCCTCACGACAGTTCCTACGAGCAGTACTTC. It translates to CSAPHDSSYEQYF.